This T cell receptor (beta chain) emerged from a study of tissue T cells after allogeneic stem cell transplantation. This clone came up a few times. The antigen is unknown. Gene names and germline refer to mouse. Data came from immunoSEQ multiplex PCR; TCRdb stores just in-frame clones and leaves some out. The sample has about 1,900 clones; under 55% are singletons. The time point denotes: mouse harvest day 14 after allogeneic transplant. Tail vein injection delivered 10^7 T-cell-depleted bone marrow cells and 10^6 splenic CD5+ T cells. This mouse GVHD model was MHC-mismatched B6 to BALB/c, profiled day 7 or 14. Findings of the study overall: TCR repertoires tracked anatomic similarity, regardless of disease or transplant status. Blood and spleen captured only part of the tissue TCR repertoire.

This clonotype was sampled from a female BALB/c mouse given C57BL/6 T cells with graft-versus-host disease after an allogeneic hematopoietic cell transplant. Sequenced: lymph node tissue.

The CDR3 protein is CASSDRSQNTLYF. CDR3 DNA (partial): TGTGCCAGCTCAGACAGAAGTCAAAACACCTTGTAC. The chain carries TRBV12-1 and TRBJ2-4; maybe TRBD1 (5 bases). The CDR3 end falls 1 residue outside the read, so it is completed with the germline J gene. Trimming removed 4 bases at V and 0 bases at J, with 7 bases between. The CDR3 is 13 residues long. Germline lookup yields CDR1 SGHSN and CDR2 HYEKVE.